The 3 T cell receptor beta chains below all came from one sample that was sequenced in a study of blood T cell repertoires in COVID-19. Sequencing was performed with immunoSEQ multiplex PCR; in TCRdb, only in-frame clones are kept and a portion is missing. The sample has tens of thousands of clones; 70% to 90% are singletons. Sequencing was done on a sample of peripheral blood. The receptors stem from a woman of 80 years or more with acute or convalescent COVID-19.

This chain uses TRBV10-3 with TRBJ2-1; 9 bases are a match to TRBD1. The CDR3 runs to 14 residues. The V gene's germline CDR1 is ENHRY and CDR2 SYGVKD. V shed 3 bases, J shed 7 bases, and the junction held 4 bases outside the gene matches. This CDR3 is CAISEVQGANEQFF. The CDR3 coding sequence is TGTGCCATCAGTGAAGTACAGGGGGCGAATGAGCAGTTCTTC.

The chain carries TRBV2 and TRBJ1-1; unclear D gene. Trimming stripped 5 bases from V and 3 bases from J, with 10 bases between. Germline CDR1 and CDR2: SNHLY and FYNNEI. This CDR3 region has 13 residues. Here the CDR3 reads CASSSPTHTEAFF. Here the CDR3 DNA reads TGTGCCAGCAGTTCCCCTACGCACACTGAAGCTTTCTTT.

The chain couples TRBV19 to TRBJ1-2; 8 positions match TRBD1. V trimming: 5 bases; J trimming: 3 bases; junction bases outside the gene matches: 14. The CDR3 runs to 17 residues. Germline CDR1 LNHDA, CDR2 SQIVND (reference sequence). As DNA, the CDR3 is TGTGCCAGTAGTCGCCCCACCGGGACAGGTCTGGACTATGGCTACACCTTC. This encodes CASSRPTGTGLDYGYTF.